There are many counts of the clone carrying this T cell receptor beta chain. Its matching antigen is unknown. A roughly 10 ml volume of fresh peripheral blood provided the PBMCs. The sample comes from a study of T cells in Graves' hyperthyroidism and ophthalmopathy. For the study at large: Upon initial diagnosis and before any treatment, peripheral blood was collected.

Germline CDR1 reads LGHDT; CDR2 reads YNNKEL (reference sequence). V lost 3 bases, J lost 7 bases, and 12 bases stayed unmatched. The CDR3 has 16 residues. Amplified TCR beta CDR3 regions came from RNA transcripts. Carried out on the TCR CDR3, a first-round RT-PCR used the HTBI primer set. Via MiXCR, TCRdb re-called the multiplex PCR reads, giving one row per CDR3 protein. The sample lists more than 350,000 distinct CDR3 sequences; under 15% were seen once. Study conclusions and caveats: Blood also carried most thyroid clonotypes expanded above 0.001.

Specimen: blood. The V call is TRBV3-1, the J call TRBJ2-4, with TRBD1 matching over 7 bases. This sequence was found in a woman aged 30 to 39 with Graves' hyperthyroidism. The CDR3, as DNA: TGTGCCAGCAGCCATCTGGGACAGACCCTAGGGAACATTCAGTACTTC. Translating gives CASSHLGQTLGNIQYF. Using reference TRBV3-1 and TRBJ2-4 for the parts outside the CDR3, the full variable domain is DTAVSQTPKYLVTQMGNDKSIKCEQNLGHDTMYWYKQDSKKFLKIMFSYNNKELIINETVPNRFSPKSPDKAHLNLHINSLELGDSAVYFCASSHLGQTLGNIQYFGAGTRLSVL.